The 28 T cell receptor beta chains presented below share a single source sample, sequenced in a study of blood T cell repertoires in COVID-19. Profiled with immunoSEQ multiplex PCR; TCRdb holds only in-frame clones, not every one. The sample contains about 240,000 clones, approximately 86% of which appear only once. Specimen: peripheral blood. These receptors all come from a woman aged 60-75 years with active or convalescent COVID-19.

The chain joins TRBV7-2 to TRBJ1-5; D is perhaps TRBD1 (6 bases). This CDR3 contains 16 residues. Trimming removed 1 base at V and 2 bases at J, with 12 bases between. Germline CDR1 is SGHTA and CDR2 is FQGNSA. As DNA, the CDR3 is TGTGCCAGCAGCTTAGAGGGGGGGCGAGGCAATCAGCCCCAGCATTTT. It encodes CASSLEGGRGNQPQHF.

The CDR3 is CANGQGLGGELFF. CDR3 DNA: TGTGCCAACGGACAGGGACTGGGAGGGGAGCTGTTTTTT. The chain employs TRBV10-3 and TRBJ2-2, with 8 bases fitting TRBD1. This CDR3 is 13 amino acids long. CDR1 and CDR2 from the germline V gene are ENHRY and SYGVKD. The ends lost 10 bases at V and 8 bases at J; junction bases unmatched: 9.

This sequence joins TRBV27 and TRBJ2-5, with 7 bases fitting TRBD1. The CDR3 consists of 14 residues. CDR1 and CDR2 (germline): MNHEY, SMNVEV (reference sequence). Germline trimming cut 10 bases from V and 5 bases from J; bases unmatched to any gene: 13. CDR3 DNA: TGTGCCACCGCCACGACAGGGCGAATCGAGACCCAGTACTTC. Its protein is CATATTGRIETQYF.

The CDR3 reads CASRLDPGLAESSDTQYF. DNA of the CDR3: TGCGCCAGCAGACTAGATCCGGGACTAGCGGAATCTTCAGATACGCAGTATTTT. J is TRBJ2-3 and V is TRBV5-1; TRBD2 matches at 11 bases. This CDR3 has 18 amino acids. Germline trimming cut 5 bases from V and 4 bases from J; bases unmatched to any gene: 15. The V gene's germline CDR1 is SGHRS and CDR2 YFSETQ.

V usage is TRBV28 and J usage is TRBJ2-1, with TRBD2 identical over 7 bases. CDR3 length: 14 amino acids. The J segment lost 4 bases and the V segment lost 5 bases, leaving 5 bases of the junction unmatched. CDR1 MDHEN and CDR2 SYDVKM come from the germline V gene. In DNA form, the CDR3 reads TGTGCCAGCAGTGACAGCGGGAAATACAATGAGCAGTTCTTC. Amino acid sequence: CASSDSGKYNEQFF. Full variable domain (outside the CDR3, taken from reference TRBV28 and TRBJ2-1): DVKVTQSSRYLVKRTGEKVFLECVQDMDHENMFWYRQDPGLGLRLIYFSYDVKMKEKGDIPEGYSVSREKKERFSLILESASTNQTSMYLCASSDSGKYNEQFFGPGTRLTVL.

The chain links TRBV27 to TRBJ2-1, with 11 bases lining up with TRBD1. J gave up 0 bases and V 6 bases, and 7 bases lay outside the gene matches. The CDR3 extends over 17 amino acids. Per the germline V gene, CDR1 is MNHEY and CDR2 is SMNVEV (reference sequence). Written as DNA, the CDR3 is TGTGCCAGCAGGAGAACCGGGACAGGGGGCTCCTACAATGAGCAGTTCTTC. Residues: CASRRTGTGGSYNEQFF.

The V gene is TRBV10-3, the J gene TRBJ1-6, with 7 bases identical to TRBD1. Germline loops: CDR1 ENHRY, CDR2 SYGVKD. V gave up 5 bases and J gave up 6 bases; unmatched junction bases: 7. The CDR3 consists of 15 residues. CDR3 sequence reads: CAISLGQALNSPLHF. CDR3 bases: TGTGCCATCAGTCTCGGACAGGCACTTAATTCACCCCTCCACTTT.

The CDR3 protein is CASNFDGNNEKLFF. DNA for the CDR3: TGTGCCAGCAATTTTGACGGGAATAATGAAAAACTGTTTTTT. V usage is TRBV6-6 and J usage is TRBJ1-4; D call uncertain. Germline V gene lookup returns CDR1 MNHNY and CDR2 SVGAGI (reference sequence). The CDR3 consists of 14 residues. V dropped 7 bases and J dropped 4 bases, with 13 bases sitting between them.

V gene TRBV6-5 combines with J gene TRBJ2-1; 7 nucleotides match TRBD2. Per germline, CDR1 MNHEY and CDR2 SVGAGI. V trimming: 2 bases; J trimming: 7 bases; junction bases outside the gene matches: 8. The CDR3 sequence is 15 residues long. The CDR3: CASSYEWGGTNEQFF. CDR3 nucleotide sequence: TGTGCCAGCAGTTACGAGTGGGGGGGTACGAATGAGCAGTTCTTC.

The chain has TRBV29-1 and TRBJ2-3; 11 nucleotides line up with TRBD2. Looked up from germline, CDR1 is SQVTM and CDR2 is ANQGSEA. V was pared by 7 bases and J by 2 bases, with 8 bases of the junction left unmatched. This CDR3 has 15 amino acids. Here the CDR3 reads CSASGTSGSTDTQYF. The CDR3 coding sequence is TGCAGCGCCAGCGGGACTAGCGGATCCACAGATACGCAGTATTTT.

This clone turned up a few times. This chain joins TRBV27 and TRBJ1-6; the D gene is possibly TRBD1 (5 bases). V lost 4 bases, J lost 0 bases, and 10 bases lay in between. The CDR3 consists of 16 residues. Per germline, CDR1 MNHEY and CDR2 SMNVEV (reference sequence). The CDR3 DNA follows: TGTGCCAGCAGTTCAGGGAGGAGCTCCTATAATTCACCCCTCCACTTT. Its translation: CASSSGRSSYNSPLHF.

The V and J genes are TRBV6-5 and TRBJ2-5, with unresolved D. The V end lost 6 bases, the J end lost 6 bases, and 8 bases lay between the germline ends. The CDR3 is 11 residues long. Per germline, CDR1 MNHEY and CDR2 SVGAGI. The CDR3 bases are TGTGCCAGCAGCCTGGAGCAGACCCAGTACTTC. Protein sequence: CASSLEQTQYF.

This clone was recorded once. The rearrangement links TRBV3-1 (or the pseudogene TRBV3-2) to TRBJ2-1; 11 bases align to TRBD2. CDR3 size: 16 residues. Per the germline V gene, CDR1 is LGHDT and CDR2 is YNNKEL (reference sequence). V lost 2 bases, J lost 7 bases, and 7 bases stayed unmatched. CDR3 region: CASSQYSGGAVNEQFF. In nucleotides, the CDR3 is TGTGCCAGCAGCCAATATAGCGGGGGGGCTGTGAATGAGCAGTTCTTC.

The V and J genes are TRBV4-1 and TRBJ1-5; D perhaps matches TRBD1 (6 bases). This CDR3 is built from 16 residues. Trimming pared 1 base from V and 5 bases from J, leaving 15 bases between. The germline CDR1 and CDR2 sequences are MGHRA and YSYEKL. The CDR3 reads CASSQVVPRGDQPQHF. DNA of the CDR3: TGCGCCAGCAGCCAAGTAGTCCCCAGGGGAGATCAGCCCCAGCATTTT.

This clone was observed once. This rearrangement joins TRBV7-3 to TRBJ1-2; 8 bases are a match to TRBD1. J lost 3 bases, V lost 8 bases, and 14 bases had no gene match. Germline V gene data show CDR1 as SGHTA and CDR2 as FQGTGA. The CDR3 loop spans 16 amino acids. The CDR3 DNA sequence: TGTGCCAGCGTGTCCAGGGGGCAGCACCCTTACTATGGCTACACCTTC. Translated: CASVSRGQHPYYGYTF.

The chain joins TRBV7-9 to TRBJ1-1; D is unresolved. CDR1 SEHNR and CDR2 FQNEAQ come from the germline V gene (reference sequence). Deletions cut 3 bases from V and 0 bases from J, with 8 bases between. The CDR3 runs 14 residues. CDR3 sequence reads: CASSFPRVNTEAFF. CDR3 sequence (DNA): TGTGCCAGCAGCTTCCCACGGGTGAACACTGAAGCTTTCTTT. The whole variable domain, remainder taken from reference TRBV7-9 and TRBJ1-1, is DTGVSQNPRHKITKRGQNVTFRCDPISEHNRLYWYRQTLGQGPEFLTYFQNEAQLEKSRLLSDRFSAERPKGSFSTLEIQRTEQGDSAMYLCASSFPRVNTEAFFGQGTRLTVV.

J is TRBJ2-3 and V is TRBV11-2; D gene ambiguous. The length of the CDR3 is 15 residues. Germline CDR1 reads SGHAT; CDR2 reads FQNNGV. Trimming removed 1 base from V and 0 bases from J, with 8 bases in between. CDR3 residues: CASSLVAGSTDTQYF. Here the CDR3 DNA reads TGTGCCAGCAGCTTAGTGGCTGGTAGCACAGATACGCAGTATTTT. Supplemented by reference TRBV11-2 and TRBJ2-3, the full variable domain reads EAGVAQSPRYKIIEKRQSVAFWCNPISGHATLYWYQQILGQGPKLLIQFQNNGVVDDSQLPKDRFSAERLKGVDSTLKIQPAKLEDSAVYLCASSLVAGSTDTQYFGPGTRLTVL.

CDR3 residues: CASSVVVGVYGYTF. CDR3 sequence (DNA): TGTGCCAGCAGTGTTGTGGTAGGGGTCTATGGCTACACCTTC. The J gene is TRBJ1-2, the V gene TRBV2; D is perhaps TRBD1 (5 bases). Germline V gene lookup returns CDR1 SNHLY and CDR2 FYNNEI. Trimming removed 4 bases from V and 4 bases from J, with 13 bases in between. The CDR3 totals 14 residues.

The chain combines TRBV2 with TRBJ2-6; D unresolved. This CDR3 has 14 amino acids. Trimming took 4 bases from V and 1 from J, leaving 5 bases between them. Germline CDR1 reads SNHLY; CDR2 reads FYNNEI. The CDR3 here is CASSATSGANVLTF. The CDR3 nucleotides are TGTGCCAGCAGTGCCACTTCTGGGGCCAACGTCCTGACTTTC.

The chain employs TRBV5-1 and TRBJ2-3, with TRBD1 matching 10 bases. Germline V gene data show CDR1 as SGHRS and CDR2 as YFSETQ. The length of the CDR3 is 13 residues. Trimming took 5 bases from V and 6 from J; bases not matched to a gene: 3. The CDR3 DNA reads as TGCGCCAGCAGGGGGACAGGGGACGATACGCAGTATTTT. Translation gives CASRGTGDDTQYF.

The rearrangement links TRBV7-9 to TRBJ1-1; D remains ambiguous. Trimming pared 5 bases from V and 1 base from J, leaving 11 bases between. Germline lookup yields CDR1 SEHNR and CDR2 FQNEAQ (reference sequence). This CDR3 spans 14 amino acids. In DNA, the CDR3 is TGTGCCAGCAGCCTACTCACGGGGAACACTGAAGCTTTCTTT. Its protein product is CASSLLTGNTEAFF.

V is TRBV10-2 and J is TRBJ1-2; 7 bases line up with TRBD1. The CDR3 has 13 amino acids. Germline V gene data show CDR1 as WSHSY and CDR2 as SAAADI. Trimming took 5 bases from V and 4 from J; bases not matched to a gene: 4. The DNA for the CDR3 is TGCGCCAGCAGTCCCCAGGGGGGCTATGGCTACACCTTC. It yields the protein CASSPQGGYGYTF.

The chain carries TRBV19 and TRBJ1-2, with 11 bases that match TRBD1. V was pared by 4 bases and J by 5 bases, with 6 bases of the junction left unmatched. The CDR3 is 15 amino acids. CDR1 and CDR2 from the germline V gene are LNHDA and SQIVND (reference sequence). The CDR3 loop reads CASSTRTGGMYGYTF. CDR3 nucleotides: TGTGCCAGTAGTACCCGGACAGGGGGCATGTATGGCTACACCTTC. Full variable domain (remainder filled in from reference TRBV19 and TRBJ1-2): DGGITQSPKYLFRKEGQNVTLSCEQNLNHDAMYWYRQDPGQGLRLIYYSQIVNDFQKGDIAEGYSVSREKKESFPLTVTSAQKNPTAFYLCASSTRTGGMYGYTFGSGTRLTVV.

The chain is built from TRBV12-5 and TRBJ2-2; 8 bases agree with TRBD1. The germline CDR1 and CDR2 sequences are LGHNT and FRNRAP. The V segment lost 2 bases and the J segment 5 bases; nucleotides outside the gene matches: 13. The CDR3 consists of 18 residues. The CDR3 nucleotides are TGTGCTAGTGGTTTGCTCTGGCAGGGGGCTTCTGGGACCGGGGAGCTGTTTTTT. Encoded protein: CASGLLWQGASGTGELFF.

This clone has more than one count but fewer than ten. V and J are TRBV18 and TRBJ1-2; D is perhaps TRBD1 (6 bases). The CDR3 is made up of 15 amino acids. V was shortened by 3 bases and J by 3 bases, with 14 bases between the two germline ends. Germline CDR1 KGHSH, CDR2 LQKENI. This CDR3 is CASSPTSRGDYGYTF. The DNA of the CDR3 is TGTGCCAGCTCACCCACGAGCAGGGGTGACTATGGCTACACCTTC.

The V and J genes are TRBV2 and TRBJ1-1; perhaps TRBD1 as D (6 bases). V dropped 8 bases and J dropped 0 bases, with 16 bases sitting between them. The germline V gene encodes CDR1 SNHLY and CDR2 FYNNEI. CDR3 size: 15 residues. CDR3 sequence (DNA): TGTGCCAGCCTTCAGGGCAGGGGAATGAACACTGAAGCTTTCTTT. It translates to CASLQGRGMNTEAFF.

The J gene is TRBJ1-4, the V gene TRBV11-1; 9 nucleotides match TRBD1. V gave up 3 bases and J gave up 8 bases; unmatched junction bases: 7. Germline V gene sequence: CDR1 SGHAT, CDR2 FQDESV (reference sequence). The CDR3 spans 15 residues. In DNA form, the CDR3 reads TGTGCCAGCAGCTTCAACGGACAGGGGCGGGAAAAACTGTTTTTT. This translates into CASSFNGQGREKLFF.

This clone is a singleton in its sample. The rearrangement joins TRBV11-3 to TRBJ2-7, with 10 bases identical to TRBD2. Germline loops: CDR1 SGHNT, CDR2 YENEEA. The length of the CDR3 is 15 residues. Trimming took 5 bases from V and 3 from J; bases not matched to a gene: 7. CDR3 DNA: TGTGCCAGCAGCCCCCAAACTAGCGGGGTCTACGAGCAGTACTTC. Translation gives CASSPQTSGVYEQYF.